These 21 T cell receptor beta chains came from one sample sequenced in a study of CD8 T cells in Susac syndrome. With random hexamers, roughly 0.45 to 1 ug RNA was reverse transcribed. TCRdb reprocessed the immunoSEQ multiplex PCR reads with MiXCR, giving one entry per CDR3 protein. The sample holds about 170,000 distinct CDR3 sequences; roughly 92% are singletons and the top ten take approximately 0.094%. The sample taken for sequencing was CD4+ T cells from PBMCs. These receptors were collected from a human donor with multiple sclerosis.

This chain links TRBV2 with TRBJ2-7; 7 bases map to TRBD1. The CDR3 extends over 15 amino acids. The trim removed 7 bases at V and 2 bases at J, leaving 11 bases unmatched. Germline CDR1 and CDR2: SNHLY and FYNNEI. CDR3 amino acids: CASTTGTAGAYEQYF. CDR3 in DNA: TGTGCCAGCACCACCGGGACAGCTGGTGCCTACGAGCAGTACTTC.

The J gene is TRBJ2-5, the V gene TRBV11-2; 7 bases fit TRBD2. Per the germline V gene, CDR1 is SGHAT and CDR2 is FQNNGV. V lost 5 bases to trimming and J lost 7 bases; unmatched junction nucleotides: 13. CDR3 size: 15 residues. Here the CDR3 DNA reads TGTGCCAGCAGCCCACTACTAGCGCAAGGCGGGACCCAGTACTTC. This translates into CASSPLLAQGGTQYF.

The chain couples TRBV18 to TRBJ2-7; no clear D. V lost 3 bases and J lost 3, with 15 bases in between. Germline CDR1 and CDR2: KGHSH and LQKENI. This CDR3 contains 15 residues. Here the CDR3 DNA reads TGTGCCAGCTCACCCGGAAATTTGGACCACTACGAGCAGTACTTC. The encoded protein is CASSPGNLDHYEQYF.

This chain joins TRBV6-5 and TRBJ1-5; D is uncertain. V was cut by 2 bases and J by 0 bases, with 11 bases left in between. The CDR3 covers 16 residues. CDR1 is MNHEY and CDR2 is SVGAGI in the germline V gene. This CDR3 reads CASSYARAGSNQPQHF. CDR3 nucleotide sequence: TGTGCCAGCAGTTACGCTAGGGCCGGTAGCAATCAGCCCCAGCATTTT.

J is TRBJ2-7 and V is TRBV6-2 or TRBV6-3; D possibly corresponds to TRBD1 (6 bases). CDR1 MNHEY and CDR2 SVGEGT come from the germline V gene. The CDR3 runs 16 residues. Between the trimmed V and J ends, which lost 8 bases and 7 bases, there was a span of 27 bases. CDR3 sequence (DNA): TGTGCCAGCTGTACTCGGACAGCCGTCTTAATGGAGGAGCAGTACTTC. Translated: CASCTRTAVLMEEQYF.

A single count supports this clonotype. This chain connects TRBV3-1 to TRBJ2-3; D remains ambiguous. Germline CDR1 is LGHDT and CDR2 is YNNKEL (reference sequence). The CDR3 contains 19 residues. Trimming removed 0 bases at V and 0 bases at J, with 19 bases between. The CDR3 nucleotides read TGTGCCAGCAGCCAAGATCCCGTTTTAGCCTCCATCAGCACAGATACGCAGTATTTT. This gives the protein CASSQDPVLASISTDTQYF.

The chain is built from TRBV2 and TRBJ2-7, with 7 bases lining up with TRBD1. Germline V gene data show CDR1 as SNHLY and CDR2 as FYNNEI. The CDR3 spans 15 residues. Germline trimming cut 4 bases from V and 4 bases from J; bases unmatched to any gene: 10. The CDR3: CASSAGIGGRYEQYF. CDR3 nucleotide sequence: TGTGCCAGCAGTGCGGGGATAGGGGGCAGGTACGAGCAGTACTTC.

The chain links TRBV3-1 to TRBJ2-2, with TRBD2 identical over 7 bases. The germline V gene encodes CDR1 LGHDT and CDR2 YNNKEL (reference sequence). This CDR3 contains 16 residues. J gave up 0 bases and V 4 bases, and 5 bases lay outside the gene matches. Here the CDR3 DNA reads TGTGCCAGCAGCCTCGCCGGGACTACGAACACCGGGGAGCTGTTTTTT. Amino acid sequence: CASSLAGTTNTGELFF.

The rearrangement joins TRBV6-5 to TRBJ1-3; 7 bases fit TRBD1. This CDR3 comprises 13 residues. Germline V gene lookup returns CDR1 MNHEY and CDR2 SVGAGI. V was clipped by 2 bases and J by 8 bases; unmatched bases: 3. The chain's CDR3 is CASSYKQGYTIYF. CDR3 nucleotides: TGTGCCAGCAGTTACAAACAGGGGTACACCATATATTTT.

The gene calls are TRBV7-2 and TRBJ2-2, with unresolved D. V was trimmed by 1 base and J by 4 bases, leaving 10 bases between them. The V gene's germline CDR1 is SGHTA and CDR2 FQGNSA. The CDR3 has 15 amino acids. CDR3 loop: CASSLGGYFTGELFF. The CDR3 DNA reads as TGTGCCAGCAGCTTAGGAGGTTACTTCACCGGGGAGCTGTTTTTT.

V is TRBV30 and J is TRBJ2-3; D is ambiguous. Germline V CDR1 and CDR2: GTSNPN, SVGIG (reference sequence). The CDR3 runs to 12 residues. V was clipped by 2 bases and J by 6 bases, with 9 bases between them. Written as DNA, the CDR3 is TGTGCCTGGAGTCCCTCGGCGGATACGCAGTATTTT. It specifies CAWSPSADTQYF.

The V call is TRBV4-2, the J call TRBJ2-5, with 13 bases lining up with TRBD2. This CDR3 has 17 amino acids. The V and J ends lost 4 bases and 2 bases, in that order; junction bases with no gene match: 7. Per the germline V gene, CDR1 is LGHNA and CDR2 is YNFKEQ. CDR3 sequence: CASSPYGLAGAQETQYF. CDR3 in DNA: TGTGCCAGCAGCCCCTACGGACTAGCGGGGGCTCAAGAGACCCAGTACTTC.

The V gene is TRBV5-1, the J gene TRBJ1-1; tentative D call: TRBD1 (6 bases). Between the trimmed V and J ends, which lost 2 bases and 5 bases, there was a span of 7 bases. The CDR3 has 12 residues. In germline, CDR1 is SGHRS, CDR2 YFSETQ. This CDR3 reads CASSFGQTEAFF. CDR3 sequence (DNA): TGCGCCAGCAGCTTTGGACAGACTGAAGCTTTCTTT.

This chain joins TRBV30 and TRBJ1-1; 7 bases agree with TRBD1. Per germline, CDR1 GTSNPN and CDR2 SVGIG (reference sequence). The CDR3 loop spans 12 amino acids. Unmatched junction bases numbered 1, after V lost 1 base and J lost 5 bases. The CDR3 nucleotides read TGTGCCTGGAGTGGACAGGGAACTGAAGCTTTCTTT. This translates into CAWSGQGTEAFF.

The chain employs TRBV5-1 and TRBJ2-1; no reliable D call. Germline assignment: CDR1 SGHRS and CDR2 YFSETQ. This CDR3 comprises 15 residues. Trimming left V 6 bases short and J 2 bases short, with 15 bases between. The CDR3 nucleotides read TGCGCCAGCAACGAACGAGGAGACGCCTACAATGAGCAGTTCTTC. Amino acid sequence: CASNERGDAYNEQFF.

This chain links TRBV20-1 with TRBJ2-1, with TRBD2 matching 12 bases. The V gene end was trimmed by 3 bases and the J gene end by 0 bases; junction bases not matched to a gene: 6. The CDR3 is 17 amino acids. Per the germline V gene, CDR1 is DFQATT and CDR2 is SNEGSKA (reference sequence). The CDR3 nucleotides are TGCAGTGCTAGGCGGGGACTAGCGGGCCCCTCCTACAATGAGCAGTTCTTC. Translation gives CSARRGLAGPSYNEQFF.

The genes are TRBV30 and TRBJ2-6, with D perhaps matching TRBD1 or TRBD2 (6 bases each). Germline V lookup: CDR1 GTSNPN, CDR2 SVGIG (reference sequence). Between the trimmed V and J ends, which lost 1 base and 0 bases, there was a span of 10 bases. This CDR3 has 16 amino acids. DNA for the CDR3: TGTGCCTGGAGTGGGGGGGCTAACTCTGGGGCCAACGTCCTGACTTTC. Amino acids: CAWSGGANSGANVLTF. The full variable domain, with the rest looked up from reference TRBV30 and TRBJ2-6, is SQTIHQWPATLVQPVGSPLSLECTVEGTSNPNLYWYRQAAGRGLQLLFYSVGIGQISSEVPQNLSASRPQDRQFILSSKKLLLSDSGFYLCAWSGGANSGANVLTFGAGSRLTVL.

This chain joins TRBV6-1 and TRBJ2-3; 11 nucleotides match TRBD2. CDR3 size: 16 residues. The ends lost 6 bases at V and 0 bases at J; junction bases unmatched: 5. Germline CDR1 MNHNS, CDR2 SASEGT. CDR3 in amino acids: CASRAVAGGSTDTQYF. The CDR3 DNA is TGTGCCAGCAGGGCGGTAGCGGGGGGGAGCACAGATACGCAGTATTTT.

This chain links TRBV11-2 with TRBJ2-5; the D gene is possibly TRBD1 (6 bases). V gave up 6 bases and J gave up 3 bases, with 11 bases separating them. The CDR3 runs 13 residues. Germline V gives CDR1 SGHAT, CDR2 FQNNGV. The CDR3 nucleotides are TGTGCCAGCAGTCAGGGGTTGGAAGAGACCCAGTACTTC. Its translation is CASSQGLEETQYF.

The chain recombines TRBV18 with TRBJ2-7, with 8 bases that match TRBD2. The CDR3 totals 13 residues. V gave up 6 bases and J gave up 1 base; unmatched junction bases: 2. Germline V gene sequence: CDR1 KGHSH, CDR2 LQKENI. CDR3 region: CASSPSGSYEQYF. CDR3 nucleotides: TGTGCCAGCTCGCCTAGCGGGTCCTACGAGCAGTACTTC.

The chain uses TRBV28 and TRBJ1-1; no clear D gene. Germline CDR1 MDHEN, CDR2 SYDVKM. The CDR3 contains 13 residues. The V and J ends lost 6 bases and 1 base respectively, with 9 bases between them. In DNA form, the CDR3 reads TGTGCCAGCAGGGGAACGGCGAACACTGAAGCTTTCTTT. Protein product: CASRGTANTEAFF.